This T cell receptor beta chain was recovered during a study of T cells in Graves' hyperthyroidism and ophthalmopathy. This clonotype was observed many times. The TCR beta CDR3 regions underwent amplification using RNA transcripts as the source. The TCR CDR3 first-round RT-PCR relied on the HTBI primer set. TCRdb reanalysed the multiplex PCR reads using MiXCR and keeps one entry per CDR3 protein. The sample contains 300,000 to 400,000 distinct CDR3 sequences, more than 14% of which appear only once. V was shortened by 7 bases and J by 4 bases, with 16 bases between the two germline ends. This CDR3 contains 14 residues. Germline CDR1 SNHLY, CDR2 FYNNEI.

Sequencing input: blood. This clonotype was sampled from a woman in her twenties or thirties with Graves' ophthalmopathy. The chain recombines TRBV2 with TRBJ2-5, with D tentatively TRBD1 (6 bases). Here the CDR3 DNA reads TGTGCCAGCACTAAAGACAGGTGGCGAGAGACCCAGTACTTC. It yields the protein CASTKDRWRETQYF.